Below, 2 T cell receptor beta chains from the same sample are listed, as sequenced in a study of shared clonotypes between healthy human individuals. Clones were sequenced by immunoSEQ multiplex PCR, and TCRdb holds only the in-frame ones, with some missing. Of some 320,000 clones listed, about nine tenths are singletons. Material for sequencing was memory CD8+ T cells sorted from blood. Subset indicated: CD45RO+ cells pooled with CCR7-negative TemRA cells. The receptor set was obtained from a young man in good health.

The chain couples TRBV4-3 to TRBJ2-7, with TRBD2 matching over 13 bases. After removal of 4 bases from V and 6 bases from J, the junction contained 6 bases not matched to a gene. The CDR3 sequence is 15 residues long. CDR1 LGHNA and CDR2 YSLEER come from the germline V gene. CDR3 protein: CASSPGTSGIVEQYF. DNA for the CDR3: TGCGCCAGCAGCCCCGGGACTAGCGGGATCGTCGAGCAGTACTTC.

This clone has just one count. The rearrangement uses TRBV10-3 and TRBJ2-1; TRBD2 matches at 12 bases. J gave up 4 bases and V 10 bases, and 5 bases lay outside the gene matches. Per germline, CDR1 ENHRY and CDR2 SYGVKD. This CDR3 has 14 amino acids. CDR3 residues: CATWTSGVYNEQFF. The CDR3 bases are TGTGCCACGTGGACTAGCGGGGTTTACAATGAGCAGTTCTTC.